Listed here is a single T cell receptor (beta chain). These data come from a study of cytomegalovirus exposure and HLA in healthy donors. The CDR3 totals 14 residues. CDR1 and CDR2 (germline): SGHRS, YFSETQ. With 4 bases clipped from V and 4 bases from J, the junction kept 6 bases outside the gene matches. The PCR employed 60 Vbeta primers together with 13 Jbeta primers. TCRdb's table, derived via immunoSEQ multiplex PCR, lists solely in-frame clones and lacks some. Here the sample spans approximately 96,000 clones, less than 85% being singletons. The sequence came from a male donor in good health and CMV-seronegative. The sample taken for sequencing was PBMCs. This rearrangement joins TRBV5-1 to TRBJ1-2, with 8 bases fitting TRBD1. CDR3 coding DNA: TGCGCCAGCAGCCTGGGACAGGTTGGCTATGGCTACACCTTC. Protein sequence: CASSLGQVGYGYTF.